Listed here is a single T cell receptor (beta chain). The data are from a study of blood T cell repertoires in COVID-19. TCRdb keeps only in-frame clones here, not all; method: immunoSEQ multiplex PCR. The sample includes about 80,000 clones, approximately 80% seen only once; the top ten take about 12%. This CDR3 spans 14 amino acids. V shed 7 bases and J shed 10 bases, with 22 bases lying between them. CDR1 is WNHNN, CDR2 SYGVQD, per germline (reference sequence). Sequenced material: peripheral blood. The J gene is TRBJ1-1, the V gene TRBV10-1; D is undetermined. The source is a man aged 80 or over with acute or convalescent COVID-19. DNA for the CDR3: TGCGCCAGCAAAGGAAGAAGGGCTGAAGAGGGAGCTTTCTTT. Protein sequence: CASKGRRAEEGAFF.